These 15 T cell receptor beta chains were all obtained from the same sample, sequenced in a study of cytomegalovirus exposure and HLA in healthy donors. The PCR was carried out with 60 Vbeta primers and 13 Jbeta primers. The table came from immunoSEQ multiplex PCR; TCRdb's copy has only in-frame clones and leaves some out. The sample holds about 230,000 clones, 78% seen once. Material for sequencing was PBMCs. Receptors originate from a boy aged 10-17 years in good health and CMV-seronegative.

CDR3 loop: CANSRGRTGELFF. The CDR3 nucleotides read TGTGCCAACAGCAGGGGGAGGACCGGGGAGCTGTTTTTT. V is TRBV6-1 and J is TRBJ2-2; possibly TRBD1 for D (7 bases). Germline assignment: CDR1 MNHNS and CDR2 SASEGT. The CDR3 has 13 amino acids. Trimming pared 10 bases from V and 5 bases from J, leaving 14 bases between.

V is TRBV5-4 and J is TRBJ1-1; D gene unclear. The CDR3 is 16 amino acids. Trimming took 0 bases from V and 4 from J, leaving 16 bases between them. The V gene's germline CDR1 is SGHNT and CDR2 YYREEE (reference sequence). CDR3 sequence: CASSLDGVQRSTEAFF. DNA of the CDR3: TGTGCCAGCAGCTTGGATGGAGTCCAGCGATCCACTGAAGCTTTCTTT.

V is TRBV30 and J is TRBJ2-7, with no clear D. CDR3 length: 13 amino acids. Germline assignment: CDR1 GTSNPN and CDR2 SVGIG (reference sequence). Trimming shortened V by 2 bases and J by 2 bases, and 10 bases separated the two germline ends. CDR3 residues: CAWSPGVTYEQYF. CDR3 nucleotides: TGTGCCTGGAGTCCCGGAGTCACCTACGAGCAGTACTTC.

The chain joins TRBV5-4 to TRBJ2-7; D call uncertain. Germline CDR1 and CDR2: SGHNT and YYREEE (reference sequence). V lost 0 bases, J lost 3 bases, and 16 bases lay in between. The CDR3 has 16 amino acids. The CDR3 region is CASSLAISRIIYEQYF. Here the CDR3 DNA reads TGTGCCAGCAGCTTGGCGATCTCTAGGATAATCTACGAGCAGTACTTC.

The chain has TRBV4-1 and TRBJ2-1; 12 nucleotides line up with TRBD2. This CDR3 has 16 amino acids. V gave up 3 bases and J gave up 7 bases; unmatched junction bases: 7. CDR1 MGHRA and CDR2 YSYEKL come from the germline V gene. In nucleotides, the CDR3 is TGCGCCAGCAGCCAGCCGACTAGCGGGAGAGGTAATGAGCAGTTCTTC. This gives the protein CASSQPTSGRGNEQFF.

The chain combines TRBV2 with TRBJ1-2; 7 nucleotides agree with TRBD1. The germline V gene encodes CDR1 SNHLY and CDR2 FYNNEI. This CDR3 comprises 13 residues. J was trimmed by 8 bases and V by 11 bases; bases with no gene match: 14. DNA of the CDR3: TGTGCCGGGAGACAGGGAAGGAACGAAGGCTACACCTTC. This codes for CAGRQGRNEGYTF. Variable domain in full (rest from reference TRBV2 and TRBJ1-2): EPEVTQTPSHQVTQMGQEVILRCVPISNHLYFYWYRQILGQKVEFLVSFYNNEISEKSEIFDDQFSVERPDGSNFTLKIRSTKLEDSAMYFCAGRQGRNEGYTFGSGTRLTVV.

V is TRBV5-5 and J is TRBJ2-1; weak D call: TRBD1 (6 bases). The germline V gene has CDR1 SGHKS and CDR2 YYEKEE (reference sequence). Between the trimmed V and J ends, which lost 4 bases and 2 bases, there was a span of 16 bases. The CDR3 runs to 16 residues. CDR3: CASSPRPGATYNEQFF. The CDR3, as DNA: TGTGCCAGCAGCCCCCGGCCAGGGGCGACCTACAATGAGCAGTTCTTC.

CDR3 coding DNA: TGTGCCAGCAGCTTTCAGACAGGGGGGACCTTGAACACTGAAGCTTTCTTT. It specifies CASSFQTGGTLNTEAFF. The chain is built from TRBV7-6 and TRBJ1-1, with 9 bases identical to TRBD1. In germline, CDR1 is SGHVS, CDR2 FNYEAQ. This CDR3 is 17 amino acids long. V lost 3 bases, J lost 0 bases, and 8 bases stayed unmatched.

The chain combines TRBV10-3 with TRBJ1-1; 11 bases are shared with TRBD1. This CDR3 is built from 15 residues. J lost 4 bases, V lost 7 bases, and 8 bases had no gene match. CDR1 is ENHRY, CDR2 SYGVKD, per germline. Here the CDR3 reads CAIKVRGTGGTEAFF. CDR3 DNA: TGTGCCATCAAAGTTAGGGGGACAGGGGGCACTGAAGCTTTCTTT.

The chain recombines TRBV10-3 with TRBJ2-7; 12 bases agree with TRBD1. V lost 10 bases and J lost 5; bases outside the gene matches: 9. CDR1 is ENHRY and CDR2 is SYGVKD in the germline V gene. The CDR3 consists of 14 residues. DNA for the CDR3: TGTGCCACCGCCGACGGGACAGGGGGCAACGAGCAGTACTTC. It translates to CATADGTGGNEQYF.

This rearrangement joins TRBV5-1 to TRBJ1-2, with TRBD1 identical over 10 bases. The V gene end was trimmed by 4 bases and the J gene end by 2 bases; junction bases not matched to a gene: 5. The CDR3 is made up of 15 amino acids. Looked up from germline, CDR1 is SGHRS and CDR2 is YFSETQ. Here the CDR3 reads CASSEDRGQNYGYTF. As DNA, the CDR3 is TGCGCCAGCAGCGAAGACAGGGGGCAAAACTATGGCTACACCTTC.

This chain links TRBV5-5 with TRBJ1-5, with 8 positions matching TRBD1. Germline V gene data show CDR1 as SGHKS and CDR2 as YYEKEE (reference sequence). J gave up 7 bases and V 1 base, and 4 bases lay outside the gene matches. This CDR3 has 14 amino acids. The CDR3 region is CASSLTGGEQPQHF. CDR3 bases: TGTGCCAGCAGCTTGACAGGGGGTGAGCAGCCCCAGCATTTT.

The rearrangement uses TRBV6-5 and TRBJ1-1, with D uncertain. V lost 6 bases and J 1 base, leaving 9 bases between the germline ends. The CDR3 is made up of 13 amino acids. Per the germline V gene, CDR1 is MNHEY and CDR2 is SVGAGI. The DNA of the CDR3 is TGTGCCAGCAGAAAAAACAGGAACACTGAAGCTTTCTTT. It yields the protein CASRKNRNTEAFF.

The sample holds one count of this clone. The chain employs TRBV5-4 and TRBJ1-1; D remains unclear. The V end was cut by 2 bases, the J end by 2 bases, with 4 bases between. CDR1 SGHNT and CDR2 YYREEE come from the germline V gene (reference sequence). The length of the CDR3 is 12 residues. This CDR3 is CASSFPNTEAFF. The CDR3 nucleotides read TGTGCCAGCAGCTTCCCAAACACTGAAGCTTTCTTT.

This clone was seen a few times. V usage is TRBV15 and J usage is TRBJ2-7; 9 positions agree with TRBD2. Germline trimming cut 0 bases from V and 2 bases from J; bases unmatched to any gene: 2. Per the germline V gene, CDR1 is LNHNV and CDR2 is YYDKDF (reference sequence). This CDR3 is built from 15 residues. CDR3 in DNA: TGTGCCACCAGCAGAGAGACTAGCGGTACCTACGAGCAGTACTTC. It encodes CATSRETSGTYEQYF.